These T cell receptor beta chains were read from a single sample in a study of T cell responses to AZD1222 COVID-19 vaccine. Repertoires were generated with immunoSEQ multiplex PCR, while TCRdb's copy carries only in-frame clones and drops some. The sample has about 130,000 clones; around 90% are singletons. The sequenced sample was peripheral blood, obtained 28 days after the second AZD1222 dose. The receptors were gathered from an adult who received the AZD1222 COVID-19 vaccine. Both conserved end residues are part of each CDR3. The D gene is left open where the match is weak.

TRBV6-4	TRBJ2-7	TRBD1	CASSDRQGEYSYEQYF	TGTGCCAGCAGTGACCGACAGGGGGAATACTCCTACGAGCAGTACTTC
TRBV4-3	TRBJ2-7	TRBD1	CASSHSDRGLPYEQYF	TGCGCCAGCAGCCACTCAGACAGGGGGCTTCCCTACGAGCAGTACTTC
TRBV5-1	TRBJ1-6	-	CASSLVGTYNSPLHF	TGCGCCAGCAGCTTGGTGGGAACTTATAATTCACCCCTCCACTTT
TRBV7-3	TRBJ2-3	TRBD1	CASSIPTGGADTQYF	TGTGCCAGCAGCATTCCCACAGGGGGCGCAGATACGCAGTATTTT
TRBV6-1	TRBJ1-2	-	CASSEAGNKGGYTF	TGTGCCAGCAGTGAAGCCGGGAACAAGGGAGGCTACACCTTC
TRBV11-1	TRBJ1-1	-	CASSQEGFTEAFF	TGTGCCAGCAGCCAGGAGGGGTTCACTGAAGCTTTCTTT
TRBV9	TRBJ2-7	-	CASSVGPGAPSYEQYF	TGTGCCAGCAGCGTAGGTCCCGGGGCCCCTTCCTACGAGCAGTACTTC
TRBV28	TRBJ2-1	TRBD2	CASSRLAVAFLYNEQFF	TGTGCCAGCAGTCGCCTAGCGGTAGCCTTTCTCTACAATGAGCAGTTCTTC
TRBV6-6	TRBJ2-1	-	CASSYSTPGGHEQFF	TGTGCCAGCAGTTACTCGACGCCAGGGGGGCATGAGCAGTTCTTC
TRBV5-1	TRBJ1-3	-	CASSSQGSGNTIYF	TGCGCCAGCAGCTCACAGGGCTCTGGAAACACCATATATTTT
TRBV12-3/TRBV12-4	TRBJ1-3	-	CASSLRVF	TGTGCCAGCAGTTTGAGGGTCTTT